The next 19 T cell receptor beta chains were all read from a single sample in a study of shared clonotypes between healthy human individuals. Only in-frame clones appear in the TCRdb table, and some are missing; sequencing was by immunoSEQ multiplex PCR. The sample lists some 2.1 million clones, roughly 93% occurring once. Terminally differentiated effector memory CD45RA+ cells were left out of the naive CD8 fraction, which was CD45RO-negative and positively selected for CCR7. Sequencing used naive CD8+ T cells from PBMCs. The receptor set was obtained from a man younger than 30 in good health. Some clones in this sample may be carry-over from other donors' samples.

The J gene is TRBJ1-3, the V gene TRBV19, with a tentative D call TRBD1 (5 bases). V was pared by 4 bases and J by 2 bases, with 12 bases between. From germline, CDR1 is LNHDA and CDR2 SQIVND (reference sequence). The CDR3 runs 15 residues. CDR3: CASSKGTDAGNTIYF. DNA of the CDR3: TGTGCCAGTAGTAAAGGGACCGATGCTGGAAACACCATATATTTT.

This chain connects TRBV7-9 to TRBJ2-7; tentatively, D is TRBD2 (5 bases). V lost 5 bases and J 4 bases, leaving 24 bases between the germline ends. Germline assignment: CDR1 SEHNR and CDR2 FQNEAQ (reference sequence). CDR3 length equals 17 residues. CDR3 sequence (DNA): TGTGCCAGCAGCCCCTCAGTCCCCGGGAACTCGTATTACGAGCAGTACTTC. It yields the protein CASSPSVPGNSYYEQYF.

V and J are TRBV9 and TRBJ2-1, with a tentative D call TRBD2 (5 bases). The CDR3 is 14 amino acids. The V and J ends lost 1 base and 3 bases respectively, with 8 bases between them. Germline loops: CDR1 SGDLS, CDR2 YYNGEE. The CDR3 DNA is TGTGCCAGCAGCGTATTCGGGGACTACAATGAGCAGTTCTTC. It encodes CASSVFGDYNEQFF.

The J gene is TRBJ1-2, the V gene TRBV5-1, with D perhaps TRBD1 (6 bases). The germline V gene has CDR1 SGHRS and CDR2 YFSETQ. V lost 0 bases and J lost 1, with 10 bases in between. This CDR3 has 15 amino acids. The DNA of the CDR3 is TGCGCCAGCAGCTTGGCTCAGGGGCTTAACTATGGCTACACCTTC. Translation gives CASSLAQGLNYGYTF.

This clone has just one count. V is TRBV28 and J is TRBJ2-5; D may be TRBD1 (6 bases). V dropped 6 bases and J dropped 4 bases, with 15 bases sitting between them. Per germline, CDR1 MDHEN and CDR2 SYDVKM. CDR3 length equals 14 residues. CDR3 region: CASSHTWGLETQYF. CDR3 nucleotides: TGTGCCAGCAGCCACACCTGGGGGCTAGAGACCCAGTACTTC.

V is TRBV27 and J is TRBJ1-3; 7 bases line up with TRBD1. Germline-derived CDR1 and CDR2 are MNHEY and SMNVEV (reference sequence). The CDR3 sequence is 15 residues long. The J segment lost 2 bases and the V segment lost 6 bases, leaving 7 bases of the junction unmatched. The CDR3: CASRQTGEAGNTIYF. CDR3 coding DNA: TGTGCCAGCAGGCAAACAGGGGAGGCTGGAAACACCATATATTTT.

The V and J genes are TRBV29-1 and TRBJ2-1; perhaps TRBD2 as D (6 bases). Trimming removed 4 bases from V and 1 base from J, with 8 bases in between. The CDR3 covers 13 residues. Germline-derived CDR1 and CDR2 are SQVTM and ANQGSEA. CDR3 loop: CSVVAVSYNEQFF. The CDR3, as DNA: TGCAGCGTTGTAGCGGTATCCTACAATGAGCAGTTCTTC.

The chain couples TRBV9 to TRBJ1-1; 10 nucleotides match TRBD1. Germline CDR1 and CDR2: SGDLS and YYNGEE. With 3 bases clipped from V and 6 bases from J, the junction kept 5 bases outside the gene matches. This CDR3 region has 14 residues. As DNA, the CDR3 is TGTGCCAGCAGCGAGAGGGGGACAGGGGCTGAAGCTTTCTTT. It translates to CASSERGTGAEAFF.

J is TRBJ2-2 and V is TRBV7-6; D is uncertain. Germline V gene data show CDR1 as SGHVS and CDR2 as FNYEAQ. This CDR3 has 18 residues. The ends were cut back, 6 bases at V and 7 bases at J, with 27 bases in the middle. The CDR3 here is CASRLVPNQAPGYGELFF. The CDR3 region has the DNA TGTGCCAGCAGACTGGTCCCGAACCAAGCACCCGGTTACGGGGAGCTGTTTTTT.

The chain is built from TRBV6-1 and TRBJ1-3, with unresolved D. This CDR3 has 11 residues. V lost 4 bases to trimming and J lost 3 bases, with 1 base between them. Germline CDR1 and CDR2: MNHNS and SASEGT. CDR3 residues: CASSVGNTIYF. CDR3 bases: TGTGCCAGCAGTGTTGGAAACACCATATATTTT.

The rearrangement uses TRBV4-1 and TRBJ1-5; D remains ambiguous. The V and J ends lost 0 bases and 0 bases respectively, with 12 bases between them. The CDR3 totals 17 residues. Per the germline V gene, CDR1 is MGHRA and CDR2 is YSYEKL. CDR3 nucleotide sequence: TGCGCCAGCAGCCAAGACCCCCCCCAGACTAGCAATCAGCCCCAGCATTTT. Its translation is CASSQDPPQTSNQPQHF.

The V gene is TRBV5-4, the J gene TRBJ1-2; D perhaps matches TRBD1 (6 bases). This CDR3 contains 18 residues. V lost 6 bases to trimming and J lost 4 bases, with 28 bases between them. CDR1 and CDR2 (germline): SGHNT, YYREEE (reference sequence). CDR3 protein: CASTKNLGAGDTVYGYTF. The CDR3 DNA sequence: TGTGCCAGCACCAAAAACCTAGGGGCAGGGGATACGGTCTATGGCTACACCTTC.

This chain uses TRBV6-4 with TRBJ2-1; D is unclear. CDR1 is MRHNA and CDR2 is SNTAGT in the germline V gene. Between the trimmed V and J ends, which lost 1 base and 7 bases, there was a span of 5 bases. The CDR3 is made up of 12 amino acids. The CDR3 reads CASSDLTNEQFF. The CDR3 DNA sequence: TGTGCCAGCAGTGACTTGACGAATGAGCAGTTCTTC.

The chain employs TRBV28 and TRBJ2-7; TRBD2 agrees at 13 bases. This CDR3 contains 15 residues. Germline values: CDR1 MDHEN, CDR2 SYDVKM. The J segment lost 12 bases and the V segment lost 4 bases, leaving 12 bases of the junction unmatched. CDR3 nucleotide sequence: TGTGCCAGCAGTTGGACTAGCGGGAGTCGAGCTCGGGGGTACTTC. It encodes CASSWTSGSRARGYF.

The J gene is TRBJ1-2, the V gene TRBV15; 7 bases fit TRBD1. This CDR3 contains 14 residues. Germline-derived CDR1 and CDR2 are LNHNV and YYDKDF (reference sequence). J gave up 4 bases and V 5 bases, and 7 bases lay outside the gene matches. CDR3 nucleotide sequence: TGTGCCACCAGCGAAGGGGGCGCCGTCTATGGCTACACCTTC. This gives the protein CATSEGGAVYGYTF.

This clone was detected only a few times. The V call is TRBV30, the J call TRBJ1-1, with D unresolved. V was shortened by 0 bases and J by 1 base, with 9 bases between the two germline ends. CDR1 and CDR2 (germline): GTSNPN, SVGIG (reference sequence). This CDR3 has 14 amino acids. CDR3 amino acids: CAWSVLTANTEAFF. The CDR3 bases are TGTGCCTGGAGTGTACTTACAGCGAACACTGAAGCTTTCTTT.

The chain uses TRBV27 and TRBJ2-7, with TRBD1 matching 8 bases. The CDR3 is 13 amino acids. Germline V gives CDR1 MNHEY, CDR2 SMNVEV (reference sequence). The V and J ends lost 8 bases and 4 bases, in that order; junction bases with no gene match: 7. The CDR3: CASGRQGWYEQYF. The CDR3 DNA follows: TGTGCCAGCGGTCGACAGGGGTGGTACGAGCAGTACTTC.

This clone was counted once. The genes are TRBV11-2 and TRBJ2-7; D is uncertain. The germline V and J ends were trimmed by 3 bases and 5 bases, with 8 bases remaining between them. Germline values: CDR1 SGHAT, CDR2 FQNNGV. The CDR3 loop spans 12 amino acids. CDR3 bases: TGTGCCAGCAGCTTTCCGGTAGACGAGCAGTACTTC. This codes for CASSFPVDEQYF.

This chain joins TRBV2 and TRBJ2-7; 8 bases match TRBD1. From germline, CDR1 is SNHLY and CDR2 FYNNEI. The CDR3 has 14 amino acids. With V trimmed by 8 bases and J by 7 bases, 13 bases remained unmatched. CDR3 loop: CASGLGTGAWEQYF. The CDR3 bases are TGTGCCAGCGGTCTAGGGACAGGTGCGTGGGAGCAGTACTTC.